One sample yielded the 25 T cell receptor beta chains listed below, sequenced in a study of T-cell reconstitution after alpha-beta-depleted transplantation in children. The authors prepared the TCRbeta library with unique molecular identifiers. TCRdb re-called the PCR reads with MiXCR, one entry per CDR3 protein. The sample lists approximately 88,000 distinct CDR3 sequences; approximately 12% were seen once. The sequences come from PBMCs from the stem cell graft donor, collected from the stem cell graft. Every receptor here comes from a human donor who donated a stem cell graft to a child with inherited bone marrow failure.

The rearrangement uses TRBV28 and TRBJ2-7, with 8 bases that match TRBD1. This CDR3 contains 14 residues. Germline loops: CDR1 MDHEN, CDR2 SYDVKM. Trimming at V came to 5 bases and at J to 3 bases, leaving 6 bases not matched to a gene. This CDR3 is CASSKPGQVYEQYF. In DNA form, the CDR3 reads TGTGCCAGCAGTAAACCGGGACAGGTCTACGAGCAGTACTTC.

This clonotype was counted many times. The chain is built from TRBV28 and TRBJ1-2; weak D call: TRBD1 (5 bases). V lost 1 base to trimming and J lost 0 bases, with 9 bases between them. Per germline, CDR1 MDHEN and CDR2 SYDVKM. The CDR3 length is 15 residues. The CDR3 sequence: CASSLSGTTNYGYTF. The CDR3 coding sequence is TGTGCCAGCAGTTTATCCGGGACGACTAACTATGGCTACACCTTC.

The CDR3 nucleotides read TGTGCCAGCAGTGGACGGGACAGTTATTCACCCCTCCACTTT. It codes for CASSGRDSYSPLHF. The gene calls are TRBV2 and TRBJ1-6, with TRBD1 identical over 7 bases. The CDR3 totals 14 residues. CDR1 and CDR2 (germline): SNHLY, FYNNEI. The V gene end was trimmed by 4 bases and the J gene end by 8 bases; junction bases not matched to a gene: 5.

There are many counts of this clonotype. The chain employs TRBV3-1 and TRBJ2-1; no clear D. The ends were cut back, 4 bases at V and 3 bases at J, with 13 bases in the middle. The CDR3 loop spans 15 amino acids. Per the germline V gene, CDR1 is LGHDT and CDR2 is YNNKEL (reference sequence). In DNA, the CDR3 is TGTGCCAGCAGCCTCTTTGTAGGTGTCTACAATGAGCAGTTCTTC. Protein product: CASSLFVGVYNEQFF.

This clonotype was seen repeatedly, ten times or more. This chain links TRBV12-3 or TRBV12-4 with TRBJ1-5; 8 bases match TRBD1. V trimming: 5 bases; J trimming: 6 bases; junction bases outside the gene matches: 3. This CDR3 has 13 amino acids. The chain's CDR3 is CASSQGAGQPQHF. Written as DNA, the CDR3 is TGTGCCAGCAGTCAGGGGGCCGGTCAGCCCCAGCATTTT.

This clonotype was picked up a small number of times. This chain links TRBV7-9 with TRBJ1-2; TRBD1 is a possible D gene (5 bases). CDR1 is SEHNR, CDR2 FQNEAQ, per germline (reference sequence). V was clipped by 1 base and J by 6 bases, with 12 bases between them. The CDR3 runs 14 residues. CDR3 nucleotide sequence: TGTGCCAGCAGCTTAGAGACCTGGGGGGATGGCTACACCTTC. This gives the protein CASSLETWGDGYTF. Full variable domain (rest looked up from reference TRBV7-9 and TRBJ1-2): DTGVSQNPRHKITKRGQNVTFRCDPISEHNRLYWYRQTLGQGPEFLTYFQNEAQLEKSRLLSDRFSAERPKGSFSTLEIQRTEQGDSAMYLCASSLETWGDGYTFGSGTRLTVV.

The chain combines TRBV7-9 with TRBJ2-1, with 7 bases aligning to TRBD2. Germline CDR1 is SEHNR and CDR2 is FQNEAQ (reference sequence). The CDR3 is made up of 15 amino acids. J gave up 5 bases and V 3 bases, and 7 bases lay outside the gene matches. CDR3 coding DNA: TGTGCCAGCAGCTTGAAAAGCGGGACGGACAATGAGCAGTTCTTC. Residues: CASSLKSGTDNEQFF.

This clonotype was observed many times. This chain connects TRBV4-3 to TRBJ2-3; tentatively, D is TRBD1 (6 bases). Germline V gives CDR1 LGHNA, CDR2 YSLEER. Trimming took off 4 bases at V and 2 bases at J, with 13 bases between the two ends. This CDR3 spans 15 amino acids. The DNA of the CDR3 is TGCGCCAGCAGCCCAGGGGTCGGGACCACAGATACGCAGTATTTT. Translation: CASSPGVGTTDTQYF.

This clonotype was seen many times. The chain joins TRBV7-3 to TRBJ2-1; D is perhaps TRBD2 (7 bases). The length of the CDR3 is 15 residues. Per germline, CDR1 SGHTA and CDR2 FQGTGA. V dropped 5 bases and J dropped 8 bases, with 19 bases sitting between them. The DNA for the CDR3 is TGTGCCAGCAGCCGAGCAAGGGGGGGTAGCGATGAGCAGTTCTTC. Translation: CASSRARGGSDEQFF.

This clonotype was detected many times. V is TRBV7-3 and J is TRBJ1-1; TRBD1 might be the D (5 bases). V lost 5 bases to trimming and J lost 2 bases, with 15 bases between them. The CDR3 spans 15 residues. The V gene's germline CDR1 is SGHTA and CDR2 FQGTGA. CDR3 sequence reads: CASSLLGTDNTEAFF. As DNA, the CDR3 is TGTGCCAGCAGCCTCCTAGGGACGGATAACACTGAAGCTTTCTTT.

This clonotype was observed many times. V and J are TRBV6-2 or TRBV6-3 and TRBJ2-1, with D possibly matching TRBD2 (7 bases). Trimming removed 5 bases at V and 7 bases at J, with 15 bases between. This CDR3 has 14 residues. CDR1 is MNHEY and CDR2 is SVGEGT in the germline V gene. The chain's CDR3 is CASSLLRGGNEQFF. In DNA form, the CDR3 reads TGTGCCAGCAGTCTCTTAAGGGGGGGGAATGAGCAGTTCTTC.

This clonotype was seen ten or more times. This sequence joins TRBV5-1 and TRBJ2-2, with unresolved D. There are 16 residues in the CDR3. Trimming took off 2 bases at V and 0 bases at J, with 11 bases between the two ends. From germline, CDR1 is SGHRS and CDR2 YFSETQ. This CDR3 reads CASSFIPATNTGELFF. CDR3 nucleotide sequence: TGCGCCAGCAGCTTTATACCAGCTACGAACACCGGGGAGCTGTTTTTT.

This clonotype was observed a handful of times. V usage is TRBV7-9 and J usage is TRBJ1-1; TRBD1 matches 9 bases. There are 13 residues in the CDR3. J was trimmed by 6 bases and V by 6 bases; bases with no gene match: 5. Germline CDR1 reads SEHNR; CDR2 reads FQNEAQ (reference sequence). CDR3: CASSGQGSPEAFF. Written as DNA, the CDR3 is TGTGCCAGCAGTGGACAGGGGTCCCCTGAAGCTTTCTTT.

This chain links TRBV11-1 with TRBJ1-4, with no clear D. There are 14 residues in the CDR3. CDR1 is SGHAT, CDR2 FQDESV, per germline (reference sequence). V lost 4 bases, J lost 4 bases, and 10 bases lay in between. In DNA form, the CDR3 reads TGTGCCAGCAGCTCGGACGGAATTAATGAAAAACTGTTTTTT. Protein sequence: CASSSDGINEKLFF. The full variable domain, rest sourced from reference TRBV11-1 and TRBJ1-4, is EAEVAQSPRYKITEKSQAVAFWCDPISGHATLYWYRQILGQGPELLVQFQDESVVDDSQLPKDRFSAERLKGVDSTLKIQPAELGDSAMYLCASSSDGINEKLFFGSGTQLSVL.

This clonotype was observed many times. The chain recombines TRBV5-1 with TRBJ2-2, with a possible D match to TRBD1 (6 bases). Germline assignment: CDR1 SGHRS and CDR2 YFSETQ. The ends were cut back, 5 bases at V and 6 bases at J, with 17 bases in the middle. This CDR3 is built from 15 residues. CDR3 amino acids: CASSSGQGNSGELFF. DNA for the CDR3: TGCGCCAGCAGTTCGGGACAAGGGAATTCCGGGGAGCTGTTTTTT.

This clonotype was detected a few times. The V gene is TRBV24-1, the J gene TRBJ2-3, with a weak D call TRBD2 (5 bases). The ends were cut back, 12 bases at V and 0 bases at J, with 9 bases in the middle. Germline V gene sequence: CDR1 KGHDR, CDR2 SFDVKD. The CDR3 consists of 12 residues. The CDR3 sequence is CAVGESTDTQYF. CDR3 bases: TGTGCCGTTGGGGAGAGCACAGATACGCAGTATTTT.

This clonotype appeared many times. This chain links TRBV12-3 or TRBV12-4 with TRBJ1-6; 7 positions agree with TRBD1. This CDR3 is 16 amino acids long. Trimming at V came to 6 bases and at J to 5 bases, leaving 10 bases not matched to a gene. The CDR3 here is CASSPPRQGDNSPLHF. CDR3 nucleotides: TGTGCCAGCAGCCCTCCCCGACAGGGAGATAATTCACCCCTCCACTTT.

This clonotype appeared many times. The chain combines TRBV12-3 or TRBV12-4 with TRBJ1-4; 7 nucleotides align to TRBD1. Unmatched junction bases numbered 15, after V lost 6 bases and J lost 11 bases. The CDR3 spans 15 residues. CDR3 amino acids: CASSPTGTVPAKLFF. DNA for the CDR3: TGTGCCAGCAGCCCCACCGGGACAGTGCCCGCCAAACTGTTTTTT.

This clonotype came up many times. V gene TRBV20-1 combines with J gene TRBJ2-3, with D possibly called TRBD1 or TRBD2 (6 bases each). This CDR3 spans 14 amino acids. Germline loops: CDR1 DFQATT, CDR2 SNEGSKA (reference sequence). V dropped 3 bases and J dropped 6 bases, with 16 bases sitting between them. CDR3 amino acids: CSARDRLVGDTQYF. The CDR3 coding sequence is TGCAGTGCTAGGGACAGACTAGTCGGCGATACGCAGTATTTT.

In this sample, this clonotype turned up many times. V usage is TRBV12-3 or TRBV12-4 and J usage is TRBJ2-7; D tentatively reads TRBD1 or TRBD2 (6 bases each). This CDR3 contains 16 residues. Trimming removed 5 bases from V and 0 bases from J, with 17 bases in between. The CDR3 region has the DNA TGTGCCAGCAGTCCAAGGGGGGCTAGGAGCTCCTACGAGCAGTACTTC. This translates into CASSPRGARSSYEQYF.

At least ten counts were recorded for this clonotype. The CDR3 DNA follows: TGTGCCAGCAGCCGGACTTTCGCCCCGAACACTGAAGCTTTCTTT. Protein product: CASSRTFAPNTEAFF. V usage is TRBV7-9 and J usage is TRBJ1-1; D is undetermined. Trimming took off 5 bases at V and 1 base at J, with 14 bases between the two ends. The germline CDR1 and CDR2 sequences are SEHNR and FQNEAQ (reference sequence). There are 15 residues in the CDR3.

The V and J genes are TRBV24-1 and TRBJ1-5; weak D call: TRBD1 (5 bases). With 4 bases removed from V and 2 bases from J, the gap between germline ends came to 8 bases. The CDR3 runs 14 residues. Germline assignment: CDR1 KGHDR and CDR2 SFDVKD. DNA for the CDR3: TGTGCCACCAGTGAAGAAGGGGGCAATCAGCCCCAGCATTTT. Encoded protein: CATSEEGGNQPQHF.

The chain joins TRBV20-1 to TRBJ2-4; D gene ambiguous. V lost 5 bases, J lost 0 bases, and 8 bases lay in between. The CDR3 has 13 residues. Germline V gene lookup returns CDR1 DFQATT and CDR2 SNEGSKA (reference sequence). The DNA for the CDR3 is TGCAGTGCTCTGGGGATAGCCAAAAACATTCAGTACTTC. The encoded protein is CSALGIAKNIQYF.

This clonotype occurred many times. This chain links TRBV29-1 with TRBJ1-1; D is uncertain. Trimming took off 4 bases at V and 3 bases at J, with 6 bases between the two ends. Germline loops: CDR1 SQVTM, CDR2 ANQGSEA. The CDR3 loop spans 11 amino acids. CDR3 residues: CSVVGDTEAFF. CDR3 nucleotide sequence: TGCAGCGTTGTGGGCGACACTGAAGCTTTCTTT.

This clonotype has at least ten counts. V usage is TRBV12-3 or TRBV12-4 and J usage is TRBJ2-5; the match to TRBD2 covers 11 bases. V lost 5 bases to trimming and J lost 5 bases; unmatched junction nucleotides: 7. The length of the CDR3 is 15 residues. The CDR3 reads CASSPGRTSGETQYF. The CDR3 coding sequence is TGTGCCAGCAGTCCCGGAAGGACTAGCGGGGAGACCCAGTACTTC.